There are a few counts of the clone carrying this T cell receptor beta chain. This specimen belongs to a study of cytomegalovirus exposure and HLA in healthy donors. The CDR3 is 16 residues long. Unmatched junction bases numbered 3, after V lost 3 bases and J lost 0 bases. CDR1 is MRHNA, CDR2 SNTAGT, per germline. Clones were read by immunoSEQ multiplex PCR, and TCRdb kept only the in-frame ones, dropping some. The sample has 90,000 to 150,000 clones, over 75% seen once. Sequenced sample: PBMCs. The clonotype originates from a woman aged 25-40 years in good health and CMV-seronegative. This sequence joins TRBV6-4 and TRBJ2-3; 10 bases line up with TRBD2. CDR3 region: CASSEASGGSTDTQYF. The CDR3 DNA sequence: TGTGCCAGCAGTGAGGCTAGCGGGGGAAGCACAGATACGCAGTATTTT.